The clone carrying this TCR beta chain appeared many times. The source material, RNA transcripts, was used to amplify TCR beta CDR3 regions. The primer set for the first-round RT-PCR of the TCR CDR3 was HTBI. In TCRdb, the multiplex PCR reads were re-called with MiXCR into one record per CDR3 protein. In the table there are around 350,000 distinct CDR3 sequences, under 15% of which are singletons. These data are taken from a study of T cells in Graves' hyperthyroidism and ophthalmopathy. The V segment lost 3 bases and the J segment 6 bases; nucleotides outside the gene matches: 4. Germline CDR1 and CDR2: SGHAT and FQDESV (reference sequence). This CDR3 region has 14 residues.

The TCR comes from a woman younger than 30 with Graves' hyperthyroidism. The chain uses TRBV11-1 and TRBJ2-1; 8 bases align to TRBD1. The sequencing sample was made of blood. The CDR3 here is CASSFADRGNEQFF. DNA of the CDR3: TGTGCCAGCAGCTTCGCCGACAGGGGCAATGAGCAGTTCTTC.